This T cell receptor (beta chain) was recorded in a study of blood T cell repertoires in COVID-19. Germline V CDR1 and CDR2: SNHLY, FYNNEI. CDR3 length: 15 residues. Trimming took 2 bases from V and 3 from J; bases not matched to a gene: 1. The table lists this clone with a count of one. In the source study's methods: From reference gene primer amplification, estimates of nucleated cell counts were derived. The protocol was immunoSEQ multiplex PCR, while the TCRdb copy is restricted to in-frame clones and leaves out a portion. That table furnishes V, J and clone size, whereas the DNA furnished D and trimming. The data contain about 240,000 clones, approximately 83% of them singletons.

The chain has TRBV2 and TRBJ2-3, with 11 positions matching TRBD2. The receptor comes from a woman between 40 and 50 years old with acute COVID-19. The sample consisted of PBMCs or T cells enriched from blood (not recorded which). CDR3 protein: CASSEPSGGTDTQYF. The DNA for the CDR3 is TGTGCCAGCAGTGAACCTAGCGGGGGGACAGATACGCAGTATTTT.